This T cell receptor beta chain was sequenced during a study of blood T cell repertoires in COVID-19. Study as a whole: T cells, B-cell-depleted T cells, or PBMCs provided the cDNA or gDNA that served as material.

V lost 2 bases and J 2 bases, leaving 6 bases between the germline ends. The CDR3 covers 12 residues. Germline V lookup: CDR1 GTSNPN, CDR2 SVGIG (reference sequence). The age range of participants was roughly 18 to 90 years, with residence in about 25 US areas. Self-reported history from a screening survey and questionnaire set each donor's cohort. The protocol was immunoSEQ multiplex PCR, while the TCRdb copy is restricted to in-frame clones and leaves out a portion. The sample lists about 380,000 clones; 88% were seen once. The V and J genes are TRBV30 and TRBJ2-5; D unresolved. Sequenced input: PBMCs or T cells enriched from blood (not recorded which). This TCR was sampled from a woman aged 18 to 35 who had recovered from COVID-19. CDR3 amino acids: CAWSNYQETQYF. In DNA form, the CDR3 reads TGTGCCTGGAGTAACTATCAAGAGACCCAGTACTTC. The full variable domain, its missing parts supplied by reference TRBV30 and TRBJ2-5, is SQTIHQWPATLVQPVGSPLSLECTVEGTSNPNLYWYRQAAGRGLQLLFYSVGIGQISSEVPQNLSASRPQDRQFILSSKKLLLSDSGFYLCAWSNYQETQYFGPGTRLLVL.